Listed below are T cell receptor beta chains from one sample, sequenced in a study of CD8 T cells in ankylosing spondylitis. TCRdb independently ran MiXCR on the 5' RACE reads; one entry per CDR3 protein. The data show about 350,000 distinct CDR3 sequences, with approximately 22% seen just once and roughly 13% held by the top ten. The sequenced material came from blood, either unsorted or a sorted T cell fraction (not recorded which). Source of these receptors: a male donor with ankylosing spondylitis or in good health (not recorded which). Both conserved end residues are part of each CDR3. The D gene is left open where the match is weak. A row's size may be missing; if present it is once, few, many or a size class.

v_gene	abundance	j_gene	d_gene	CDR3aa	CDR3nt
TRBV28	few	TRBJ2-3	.	CASSPPWASDTQYF	TGTGCCAGCAGTCCGCCATGGGCCTCAGATACGCAGTATTTT
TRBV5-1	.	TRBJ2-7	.	CASSYPDVYEQYF	TGCGCCAGCAGCTACCCGGATGTCTACGAGCAGTACTTC
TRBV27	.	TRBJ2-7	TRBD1	CASSLSGQGFEQYF	TGTGCCAGCAGTTTATCGGGACAGGGATTCGAGCAGTACTTC
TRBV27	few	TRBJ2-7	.	CASAWQGGYEQYF	TGTGCCAGCGCGTGGCAGGGGGGCTACGAGCAGTACTTC
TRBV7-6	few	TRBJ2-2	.	CASSLAVGGPNTGELFF	TGTGCCAGCAGCTTAGCGGTCGGGGGGCCGAACACCGGGGAGCTGTTTTTT
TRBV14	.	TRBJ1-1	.	CASNNRANTEAFF	TGTGCCAGCAACAACAGGGCGAACACTGAAGCTTTCTTT
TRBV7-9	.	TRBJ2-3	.	CASSLVGRILMRDTQYF	TGTGCCAGCAGCTTAGTTGGCCGAATTCTAATGCGGGATACGCAGTATTTT
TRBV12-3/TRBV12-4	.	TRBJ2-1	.	CASSFWNEQFF	TGTGCCAGCAGTTTTTGGAATGAGCAGTTCTTC
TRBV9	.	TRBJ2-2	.	CASSVGFGLGPGELFF	TGTGCCAGCAGCGTAGGTTTCGGCCTTGGACCCGGGGAGCTGTTTTTT
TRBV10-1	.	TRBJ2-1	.	CASSEEYTYNEQFF	TGCGCCAGCAGTGAGGAATATACTTACAATGAGCAGTTCTTC
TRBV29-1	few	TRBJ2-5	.	CSVEDIRDSAVQETQYF	TGCAGCGTTGAAGATATTCGCGACAGTGCTGTCCAAGAGACCCAGTACTTC
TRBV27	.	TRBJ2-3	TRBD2	CASSFLVAGGLDTQYF	TGTGCCAGCAGTTTTCTGGTAGCGGGGGGTTTAGATACGCAGTATTTT
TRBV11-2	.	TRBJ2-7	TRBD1	CASSQGVYEQYF	TGTGCCAGCAGCCAGGGGGTCTACGAGCAGTACTTC
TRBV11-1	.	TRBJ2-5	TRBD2	CASSLYTMRRGEQETQYF	TGTGCCAGCAGCTTATATACGATGAGGCGGGGGGAACAAGAGACCCAGTACTTC
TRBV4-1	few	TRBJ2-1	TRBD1	CASSQDAGTGAYNEQFF	TGCGCCAGCAGCCAAGATGCCGGGACAGGGGCCTACAATGAGCAGTTCTTC
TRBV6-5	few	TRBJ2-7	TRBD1	CASSYDPTGGYEQYF	TGTGCCAGCAGTTACGACCCGACAGGGGGGTACGAGCAGTACTTC
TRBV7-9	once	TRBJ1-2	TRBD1	CASSSRARVDRVNGYTF	TGTGCCAGCAGCTCTCGGGCGAGGGTGGACAGGGTCAACGGCTACACCTTC
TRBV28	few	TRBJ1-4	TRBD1	CASSTTGDYEKLFF	TGTGCCAGCAGCACAACAGGGGATTACGAAAAACTGTTTTTT
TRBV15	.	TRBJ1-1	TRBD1	CATSREWTGEDEAFF	TGTGCCACCAGCAGAGAGTGGACAGGGGAGGATGAAGCTTTCTTT
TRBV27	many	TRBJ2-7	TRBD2	CASKPTSGGTYEQYF	TGTGCCAGCAAGCCCACTAGCGGAGGCACCTACGAGCAGTACTTC
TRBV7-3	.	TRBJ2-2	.	CASSLLGAPGTGELFF	TGTGCCAGCAGCTTATTGGGTGCCCCGGGCACCGGGGAGCTGTTTTTT
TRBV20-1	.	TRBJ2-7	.	CSAKSESSYEQYF	TGCAGTGCTAAATCGGAAAGCTCCTACGAGCAGTACTTC
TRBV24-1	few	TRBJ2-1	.	CATKSRWDTPNNEQFF	TGTGCCACCAAATCAAGATGGGATACACCTAACAATGAGCAGTTCTTC
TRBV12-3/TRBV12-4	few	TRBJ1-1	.	CASRATGSRAEAFF	TGTGCCAGCAGAGCAACAGGCTCGCGGGCTGAAGCTTTCTTT
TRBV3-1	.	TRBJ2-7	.	CASSQDWRGAGRYEQYF	TGTGCCAGCAGCCAAGATTGGAGAGGGGCGGGGCGATACGAGCAGTACTTC
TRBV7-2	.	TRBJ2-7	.	CASNPLEYYEQYF	TGTGCCAGCAATCCCCTGGAGTACTACGAGCAGTACTTC
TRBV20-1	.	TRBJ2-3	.	CSARDKVSAGTDTQYF	TGCAGTGCTAGAGATAAAGTCTCCGCTGGCACAGATACGCAGTATTTT
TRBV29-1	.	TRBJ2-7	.	CGARGGKTYEQYF	TGCGGAGCCAGAGGCGGGAAGACCTACGAGCAGTACTTC
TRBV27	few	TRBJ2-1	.	CASSLSPGYEQFF	TGTGCCAGCAGTTTATCGCCGGGATATGAGCAGTTCTTC
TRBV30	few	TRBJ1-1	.	CAWSAPGPQTEAFF	TGTGCCTGGAGTGCCCCTGGCCCCCAGACTGAAGCTTTCTTT
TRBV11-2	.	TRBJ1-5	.	CASSQYNQPQHF	TGTGCCAGCAGCCAATACAATCAGCCCCAGCATTTT
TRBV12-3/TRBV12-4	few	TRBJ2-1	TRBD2	CASSSRMGGGYYNEQFF	TGTGCCAGCAGTTCCCGCATGGGCGGGGGGTACTACAATGAGCAGTTCTTC
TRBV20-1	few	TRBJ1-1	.	CSAPSPGENTEAFF	TGCAGTGCTCCTTCGCCAGGAGAGAACACTGAAGCTTTCTTT
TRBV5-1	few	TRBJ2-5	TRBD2	CASSLAERGSTILETQYF	TGCGCCAGCAGCTTGGCTGAGCGGGGGTCAACCATTCTCGAGACCCAGTACTTC
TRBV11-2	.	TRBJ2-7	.	CASSSFYWGTEVRVTYEQYF	TGTGCCAGCAGTAGCTTTTATTGGGGAACGGAGGTCAGGGTCACCTACGAGCAGTACTTC
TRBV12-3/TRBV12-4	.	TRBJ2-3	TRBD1	CASSRTGSTDTQYF	TGTGCCAGCAGTCGGACAGGAAGCACAGATACGCAGTATTTT
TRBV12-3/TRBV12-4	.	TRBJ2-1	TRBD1	CASSPGQGFYNEQFF	TGTGCCAGCAGCCCTGGACAGGGTTTCTACAATGAGCAGTTCTTC
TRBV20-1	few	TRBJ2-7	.	CSARGLPPEQYF	TGCAGTGCTAGAGGATTACCACCCGAGCAGTACTTC
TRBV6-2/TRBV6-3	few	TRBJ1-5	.	CASSSGWGQPQHF	TGTGCCAGCAGTTCGGGTTGGGGTCAGCCCCAGCATTTT
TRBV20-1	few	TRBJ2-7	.	CSARRRSTYEQYF	TGCAGTGCCCGGCGGCGGAGTACCTACGAGCAGTACTTC
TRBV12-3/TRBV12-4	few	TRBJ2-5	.	CASSLGGPPETQYF	TGTGCCAGCAGTCTCGGGGGGCCCCCGGAGACCCAGTACTTC
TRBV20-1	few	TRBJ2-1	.	CSARGRRAERESYNEQFF	TGCAGTGCTAGAGGGAGGAGGGCGGAAAGGGAATCCTACAATGAGCAGTTCTTC
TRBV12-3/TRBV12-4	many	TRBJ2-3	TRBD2	CASSPGLGITDTQYF	TGTGCCAGCAGCCCGGGACTAGGGATCACAGATACGCAGTATTTT
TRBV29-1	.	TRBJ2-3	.	CTADSHTDTQYF	TGCACCGCCGACAGTCACACAGATACGCAGTATTTT
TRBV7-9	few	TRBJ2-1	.	CASSFGSNNEQFF	TGTGCCAGCAGCTTCGGTAGTAACAATGAGCAGTTCTTC
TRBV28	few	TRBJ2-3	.	CASSLARDTQYF	TGTGCCAGCAGTTTAGCCCGAGATACGCAGTATTTT
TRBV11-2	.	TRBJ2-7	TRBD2	CASSPGGGYTYEQYF	TGTGCCAGCAGCCCCGGGGGGGGGTATACTTACGAGCAGTACTTC
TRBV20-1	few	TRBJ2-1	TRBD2	CSARVVSGGSYNEQFF	TGCAGTGCTAGAGTCGTTAGCGGGGGGAGCTACAATGAGCAGTTCTTC
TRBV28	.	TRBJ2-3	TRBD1	CGTGEVLTDTQYF	TGTGGAACAGGGGAAGTGCTCACAGATACGCAGTATTTT
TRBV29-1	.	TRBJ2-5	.	CSVVDRSEETQYF	TGCAGCGTTGTCGACAGGTCGGAAGAGACCCAGTACTTC
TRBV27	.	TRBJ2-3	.	CASRPGTPRQTQYF	TGTGCCAGCAGACCCGGGACCCCACGGCAGACGCAGTATTTT
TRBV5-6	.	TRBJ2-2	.	CASSSLQDAGELFF	TGTGCCAGCAGTTCCCTTCAGGACGCCGGGGAGCTGTTTTTT
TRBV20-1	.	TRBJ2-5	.	CSANVGFGGADWSQETQYF	TGCAGTGCTAATGTGGGTTTTGGGGGGGCGGATTGGAGTCAAGAGACCCAGTACTTC
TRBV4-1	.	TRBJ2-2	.	CASSQARQGLDTGELFF	TGCGCCAGCAGCCAAGCTCGTCAGGGGTTGGACACCGGGGAGCTGTTTTTT
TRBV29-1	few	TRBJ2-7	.	CSVADYTYEQYF	TGCAGCGTTGCGGACTACACCTACGAGCAGTACTTC
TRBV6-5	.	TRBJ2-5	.	CASSSVRRFSETQYF	TGTGCCAGCAGTTCCGTCCGACGGTTCTCCGAGACCCAGTACTTC